This section outlines one T cell receptor beta chain sequence together with its context. Trimming cost V 6 bases and J 0 bases; bases outside gene matches: 11. There are 18 residues in the CDR3. This entry belongs to a study of blood T cells in healthy people across ages. Sample-barcoded 5' priming and a J-beta primer mix drove a second PCR of about 7 to 11 cycles. TCRdb re-called the 5' RACE reads with MiXCR, one entry per CDR3 protein. The sample comprises 750,000 to 950,000 distinct CDR3 sequences, roughly 25% of which are singletons, and about 3% rests with the top ten. The same specimen was also included in a second study, on T cells of mothers and their children. In that study: Comparable shaping of TCR recombination output by thymic selection was observed in related and unrelated pairs.

The clonotype originates from a boy between 10 and 17 years old in good health. The chain has TRBV12-3 or TRBV12-4 and TRBJ2-6, with 7 bases matching TRBD1. Specimen: blood. CDR3 DNA sequence: TGTGCCAGCAGAGCTCTGGGACAGTCCTTCTCTGGGGCCAACGTCCTGACTTTC. This gives the protein CASRALGQSFSGANVLTF.